Following are 29 T cell receptor beta chains from one sample sequenced in a study of T cell responses to AZD1222 COVID-19 vaccine. Clones were read by immunoSEQ multiplex PCR, and TCRdb kept only the in-frame ones, dropping some. This table has tens of thousands of clones, approximately 88% appearing once. Sequencing used peripheral blood, obtained 28 days after the second AZD1222 dose. These TCRs come from an adult who received the AZD1222 COVID-19 vaccine.

V and J are TRBV10-3 and TRBJ2-1; TRBD2 agrees at 11 bases. Germline V gene sequence: CDR1 ENHRY, CDR2 SYGVKD. CDR3 length: 16 amino acids. After removal of 0 bases from V and 7 bases from J, the junction contained 5 bases not matched to a gene. CDR3 amino acids: CAISESTTSGINEQFF. The CDR3 DNA reads TGTGCCATCAGTGAGTCGACGACTAGCGGGATAAATGAGCAGTTCTTC.

The chain couples TRBV6-5 to TRBJ1-2; TRBD1 might be the D (6 bases). From germline, CDR1 is MNHEY and CDR2 SVGAGI. The CDR3 runs 14 residues. The V and J ends lost 7 bases and 4 bases respectively, with 16 bases between them. The CDR3 region has the DNA TGTGCCAGCAACGAACCGACAGGTCTCTATGGCTACACCTTC. Protein sequence: CASNEPTGLYGYTF.

This clone was seen once. The chain links TRBV29-1 to TRBJ1-1; D is ambiguous. The length of the CDR3 is 14 residues. Germline CDR1 is SQVTM and CDR2 is ANQGSEA. V lost 1 base to trimming and J lost 1 base, with 10 bases between them. The CDR3 DNA sequence: TGCAGCGTTGAAGGGACCGCCGAGAACACTGAAGCTTTCTTT. It encodes CSVEGTAENTEAFF.

This clone was recorded only once. The chain joins TRBV25-1 to TRBJ1-1; maybe TRBD1 (5 bases). Per the germline V gene, CDR1 is MGHDK and CDR2 is SYGVNS. The V gene lost 5 bases and the J gene lost 1 base, with 17 bases spanning the gap. The CDR3 runs to 16 residues. The CDR3 reads CASSPGGRGRNTEAFF. The CDR3 nucleotides read TGTGCCAGCAGTCCCGGCGGGAGGGGTCGGAACACTGAAGCTTTCTTT.

The chain's CDR3 is CASSQVHTDTQYF. Here the CDR3 DNA reads TGTGCCAGCAGCCAAGTCCATACAGATACGCAGTATTTT. The chain recombines TRBV3-1 (or the pseudogene TRBV3-2) with TRBJ2-3; D is ambiguous. CDR3 size: 13 residues. The germline CDR1 and CDR2 sequences are LGHDT and YNNKEL (reference sequence). V was shortened by 1 base and J by 3 bases, with 5 bases between the two germline ends.

The chain couples TRBV7-3 to TRBJ2-1, with 10 bases fitting TRBD2. CDR1 and CDR2 from the germline V gene are SGHTA and FQGTGA. The CDR3 is made up of 17 amino acids. After removal of 0 bases from V and 6 bases from J, the junction contained 8 bases not matched to a gene. CDR3 nucleotide sequence: TGTGCCAGCAGCTTAACCCCATCTACTAGCGGGACCAATGAGCAGTTCTTC. Translated: CASSLTPSTSGTNEQFF.

Here the CDR3 DNA reads TGCGCCAGCAGCCCGGGGACTGGAAACACCATATATTTT. As protein: CASSPGTGNTIYF. The V and J genes are TRBV5-1 and TRBJ1-3; D gene uncertain. The V end lost 4 bases, the J end lost 2 bases, and 7 bases lay between the germline ends. Germline CDR1 is SGHRS and CDR2 is YFSETQ. The length of the CDR3 is 13 residues.

V and J are TRBV13 and TRBJ1-3, with TRBD1 matching over 10 bases. CDR3 length equals 14 residues. Trimming cost V 3 bases and J 11 bases; bases outside gene matches: 7. Germline CDR1 PRHDT, CDR2 FYEKMQ (reference sequence). The CDR3 nucleotides are TGTGCCAGCAGCTTGACAGGGGGCCGTGTGGCCATATATTTT. It is translated as CASSLTGGRVAIYF. Filled out from reference TRBV13 and TRBJ1-3, the complete variable domain reads AAGVIQSPRHLIKEKRETATLKCYPIPRHDTVYWYQQGPGQDPQFLISFYEKMQSDKGSIPDRFSAQQFSDYHSELNMSSLELGDSALYFCASSLTGGRVAIYFGEGSWLTVV.

This clone appeared a few times. This chain connects TRBV7-2 to TRBJ2-2, with 7 bases fitting TRBD2. Trimming removed 10 bases from V and 4 bases from J; junction bases left unmatched: 6. Germline V gene lookup returns CDR1 SGHTA and CDR2 FQGNSA. CDR3 length: 13 amino acids. In DNA, the CDR3 is TGTGCCACCACCCAGCGGGGCACCGGGGAGCTGTTTTTT. This sequence encodes CATTQRGTGELFF.

The rearrangement links TRBV6-5 to TRBJ1-1; D is ambiguous. This CDR3 has 14 amino acids. With 2 bases removed from V and 1 base from J, the gap between germline ends came to 8 bases. The germline CDR1 and CDR2 sequences are MNHEY and SVGAGI. The chain's CDR3 is CASSYRRSNTEAFF. CDR3 bases: TGTGCCAGCAGTTACCGACGGTCGAACACTGAAGCTTTCTTT.

This clone was counted once. The CDR3 spells CASSDSTGGFQETQYF. The CDR3 DNA reads TGTGCCAGCTCAGATTCAACAGGGGGCTTTCAAGAGACCCAGTACTTC. J is TRBJ2-5 and V is TRBV18, with 9 bases aligning to TRBD1. V lost 5 bases, J lost 2 bases, and 9 bases stayed unmatched. The CDR3 consists of 16 residues. Germline-derived CDR1 and CDR2 are KGHSH and LQKENI.

The genes are TRBV5-1 and TRBJ2-1; D call uncertain. Trimming left V 1 base short and J 0 bases short, with 11 bases between. Germline V CDR1 and CDR2: SGHRS, YFSETQ. This CDR3 has 16 amino acids. CDR3 DNA: TGCGCCAGCAGCTTGTTATTGACGGACTCCTACAATGAGCAGTTCTTC. Translated: CASSLLLTDSYNEQFF. Together with reference TRBV5-1 and TRBJ2-1, the CDR3 gives the full variable domain: KAGVTQTPRYLIKTRGQQVTLSCSPISGHRSVSWYQQTPGQGLQFLFEYFSETQRNKGNFPGRFSGRQFSNSRSEMNVSTLELGDSALYLCASSLLLTDSYNEQFFGPGTRLTVL.

The count of this clone is one. V gene TRBV21-1 combines with J gene TRBJ1-5; no DNA check was done on the table's D call, TRBD1. TRBV21-1 is shown as a pseudogene. This CDR3 spans 15 amino acids. The DNA for the CDR3 is TGTGCCAGCAGCAAAGTCCAGGGGTGGTGTCAGCCCCAGCATTTT. Translated: CASSKVQGWCQPQHF.

The sample holds one count of this clone. The J gene is TRBJ2-1, the V gene TRBV5-5; 10 nucleotides agree with TRBD2. V lost 4 bases, J lost 2 bases, and 9 bases stayed unmatched. The germline gives CDR1 SGHKS, CDR2 YYEKEE (reference sequence). This CDR3 has 17 amino acids. CDR3 DNA: TGTGCCAGCAGCGTAATCCCACTAGCGGGACCCTACAATGAGCAGTTCTTC. Translating gives CASSVIPLAGPYNEQFF.

The chain has TRBV19 and TRBJ2-7, with D possibly matching TRBD2 (5 bases). This CDR3 comprises 14 residues. The V and J ends lost 1 base and 2 bases respectively, with 9 bases between them. Germline CDR1 LNHDA, CDR2 SQIVND (reference sequence). The CDR3 region has the DNA TGTGCCAGTAGTATAGTGGGAGAGACCTACGAGCAGTACTTC. Translating gives CASSIVGETYEQYF.

The chain has TRBV29-1 and TRBJ2-1, with 8 bases fitting TRBD2. This CDR3 comprises 14 residues. The V segment lost 6 bases and the J segment 3 bases; nucleotides outside the gene matches: 7. Germline CDR1 is SQVTM and CDR2 is ANQGSEA. CDR3 amino acids: CSVSRSGGYNEQFF. The CDR3 nucleotides are TGCAGCGTATCTCGGAGCGGGGGCTACAATGAGCAGTTCTTC.

V usage is TRBV18 and J usage is TRBJ1-5; D ambiguous. This CDR3 spans 18 amino acids. CDR1 is KGHSH and CDR2 is LQKENI in the germline V gene. Trimming pared 3 bases from V and 5 bases from J, leaving 23 bases between. The CDR3 reads CASSPGSDGPGGYQPQHF. The CDR3 region has the DNA TGTGCCAGCTCACCGGGAAGCGACGGCCCCGGAGGCTATCAGCCCCAGCATTTT.

This clone was seen a handful of times. This sequence joins TRBV29-1 and TRBJ2-1; TRBD2 matches at 10 bases. This CDR3 spans 14 amino acids. From germline, CDR1 is SQVTM and CDR2 ANQGSEA. The V segment lost 7 bases and the J segment 7 bases; nucleotides outside the gene matches: 10. The DNA for the CDR3 is TGCAGCGGGCATAGCGGGAGGACCCCTAATGAGCAGTTCTTC. Translating gives CSGHSGRTPNEQFF.

This clone has only a few counts. The gene calls are TRBV5-5 and TRBJ1-3; TRBD1 might be the D (6 bases). The V gene lost 4 bases and the J gene lost 2 bases, with 16 bases spanning the gap. The CDR3 totals 16 residues. Germline lookup yields CDR1 SGHKS and CDR2 YYEKEE (reference sequence). The CDR3 is CASSLPGARTGNTIYF. CDR3 sequence (DNA): TGTGCCAGCAGCCTCCCAGGGGCGCGAACTGGAAACACCATATATTTT.

This clone was seen more than once but under ten times. The chain recombines TRBV15 with TRBJ1-3, with D unresolved. The V and J ends lost 0 bases and 2 bases respectively, with 8 bases between them. This CDR3 has 15 amino acids. Germline lookup yields CDR1 LNHNV and CDR2 YYDKDF (reference sequence). CDR3 sequence (DNA): TGTGCCACCAGCAGAGATCGGGGAACTGGAAACACCATATATTTT. Translation gives CATSRDRGTGNTIYF. The full variable domain, completed using reference TRBV15 and TRBJ1-3, is DAMVIQNPRYQVTQFGKPVTLSCSQTLNHNVMYWYQQKSSQAPKLLFHYYDKDFNNEADTPDNFQSRRPNTSFCFLDIRSPGLGDTAMYLCATSRDRGTGNTIYFGEGSWLTVV.

The chain employs TRBV6-1 and TRBJ1-4; 8 bases map to TRBD1. Trimming took 3 bases from V and 0 from J; bases not matched to a gene: 3. The CDR3 extends over 16 amino acids. From germline, CDR1 is MNHNS and CDR2 SASEGT. CDR3 amino acids: CASSDQGATTNEKLFF. DNA of the CDR3: TGTGCCAGCAGTGATCAGGGGGCTACAACTAATGAAAAACTGTTTTTT.

V usage is TRBV7-3 and J usage is TRBJ2-5, with TRBD1 matching 7 bases. The CDR3 length is 15 residues. The V gene's germline CDR1 is SGHTA and CDR2 FQGTGA. The junction had 10 bases not matched to a gene; V was cut back by 2 bases and J by 7 bases. Here the CDR3 reads CASSLGEGGAGTQYF. CDR3 coding DNA: TGTGCCAGCAGCTTAGGCGAAGGGGGCGCGGGGACCCAGTACTTC.

V usage is TRBV4-1 and J usage is TRBJ2-1; TRBD2 agrees at 11 bases. This CDR3 comprises 16 residues. Trimming took 3 bases from V and 4 from J; bases not matched to a gene: 5. CDR1 is MGHRA and CDR2 is YSYEKL in the germline V gene. CDR3 sequence: CASSHRTSGQYNEQFF. CDR3 bases: TGCGCCAGCAGCCATCGGACTAGCGGGCAGTACAATGAGCAGTTCTTC.

This chain joins TRBV7-9 and TRBJ1-1; 9 bases agree with TRBD1. V trimming: 4 bases; J trimming: 4 bases; junction bases outside the gene matches: 4. Germline loops: CDR1 SEHNR, CDR2 FQNEAQ (reference sequence). The CDR3 is 14 residues long. CDR3: CASSWMTGGTEAFF. The CDR3 region has the DNA TGTGCCAGCAGCTGGATGACAGGGGGCACTGAAGCTTTCTTT.

Turning to this clone: One junction end disagrees with the germline gene, perhaps due to a read error. The rearrangement links TRBV27 to TRBJ2-2; the match to TRBD2 covers 7 bases. Germline lookup yields CDR1 MNHEY and CDR2 SMNVEV (reference sequence). The CDR3 totals 18 residues. The CDR3 DNA reads as TGTGCCAGCAGTTCTAAAAGACTAGCCAGGGAGAACATCGGGGAGCTGTTTTTT. Protein sequence: CASSSKRLARENIGELFF.

This clone was seen once. The chain is built from TRBV11-3 and TRBJ2-2, with D possibly being TRBD1 or TRBD2 (5 bases each). CDR1 and CDR2 from the germline V gene are SGHNT and YENEEA. V was pared by 1 base and J by 6 bases, with 12 bases between. This CDR3 region has 15 residues. The CDR3 loop is CASSLGGSRAGELFF. The CDR3 DNA is TGTGCCAGCAGCTTAGGGGGGAGCCGGGCCGGGGAGCTGTTTTTT.

The chain links TRBV7-2 to TRBJ2-3; D is perhaps TRBD2 (5 bases). The CDR3 extends over 14 amino acids. CDR1 and CDR2 from the germline V gene are SGHTA and FQGNSA. V was clipped by 7 bases and J by 1 base, with 12 bases between them. CDR3 bases: TGTGCCAGCACCTGGGCGCGGGGCACAGATACGCAGTATTTT. Its translation: CASTWARGTDTQYF. Based on the CDR3 plus reference TRBV7-2 and TRBJ2-3, the full variable domain is GAGVSQSPSNKVTEKGKDVELRCDPISGHTALYWYRQSLGQGLEFLIYFQGNSAPDKSGLPSDRFSAERTGGSVSTLTIQRTQQEDSAVYLCASTWARGTDTQYFGPGTRLTVL.

This clone occurred once. The chain recombines TRBV9 with TRBJ1-3; D possibly corresponds to TRBD1 (5 bases). The CDR3 is made up of 17 amino acids. Germline V gene lookup returns CDR1 SGDLS and CDR2 YYNGEE. The V gene lost 4 bases and the J gene lost 0 bases, with 17 bases spanning the gap. CDR3 DNA sequence: TGTGCCAGCAGCCCCCGGGGGGACGAGATCTCTGGAAACACCATATATTTT. Amino acid sequence: CASSPRGDEISGNTIYF. Using reference TRBV9 and TRBJ1-3 for the parts outside the CDR3, the full variable domain is DSGVTQTPKHLITATGQRVTLRCSPRSGDLSVYWYQQSLDQGLQFLIQYYNGEERAKGNILERFSAQQFPDLHSELNLSSLELGDSALYFCASSPRGDEISGNTIYFGEGSWLTVV.

The gene calls are TRBV16 and TRBJ1-4; D remains unclear. The CDR3 length is 15 residues. V was pared by 4 bases and J by 4 bases, with 13 bases between. Per germline, CDR1 KGHSY and CDR2 FQNENV. Here the CDR3 DNA reads TGTGCCAGCAGCCCCGGGTCAGGCATTAATGAAAAACTGTTTTTT. Residues: CASSPGSGINEKLFF.